The 12 T cell receptor beta chains reported below all come from one sample, sequenced in a study of blood T cells in healthy people across ages. The second PCR ran roughly 7 to 12 cycles with a sample-barcoded 5' primer and J-beta primers. Using its own MiXCR run on the 5' RACE reads, TCRdb lists one record per CDR3 protein. The repertoire holds roughly 1.9 million distinct CDR3 sequences, with approximately 40% as singletons. Sample: blood. The origin of the receptors is a human donor in good health.

The gene calls are TRBV9 and TRBJ2-5; the D gene is possibly TRBD1 (6 bases). The J call could be wrong; TRBJ2-7 is a better fit for the DNA end. Germline V CDR1 and CDR2: SGDLS, YYNGEE. CDR3 length: 13 residues. Here the CDR3 DNA reads TGTGCCAGCAGCGTAACAGGGTACGACGAGCAGTACTTC. Its protein product is CASSVTGYDEQYF.

This clonotype came up a few times. This chain uses TRBV29-1 with TRBJ2-7; no firm D call. CDR3 length: 11 residues. Trimming left V 7 bases short and J 2 bases short, with 9 bases between. CDR1 is SQVTM, CDR2 ANQGSEA, per germline. CDR3 in DNA: TGCAGCGCACAGATTACCTACGAGCAGTACTTC. Its translation is CSAQITYEQYF.

This clonotype was recorded a few times. J is TRBJ2-2 and V is TRBV12-3 or TRBV12-4; maybe TRBD1 (6 bases). The ends were cut back, 1 base at V and 2 bases at J, with 14 bases in the middle. The CDR3 is 17 residues long. The DNA of the CDR3 is TGTGCCAGCAGTTTAGTCCAGGGGCGGTTTAACACCGGGGAGCTGTTTTTT. This translates into CASSLVQGRFNTGELFF.

The V call is TRBV7-2, the J call TRBJ2-1; 7 nucleotides align to TRBD1. In germline, CDR1 is SGHTA, CDR2 FQGNSA. The CDR3 is made up of 15 amino acids. The V gene end was trimmed by 7 bases and the J gene end by 9 bases; junction bases not matched to a gene: 15. CDR3 DNA sequence: TGTGCCAGCACGATGATGACAGGGACGATTGTTGAGCAGTTCTTC. Protein: CASTMMTGTIVEQFF. Variable domain in full (rest from reference TRBV7-2 and TRBJ2-1): GAGVSQSPSNKVTEKGKDVELRCDPISGHTALYWYRQSLGQGLEFLIYFQGNSAPDKSGLPSDRFSAERTGGSVSTLTIQRTQQEDSAVYLCASTMMTGTIVEQFFGPGTRLTVL.

The rearrangement links TRBV5-6 to TRBJ2-3; D uncertain. V shed 7 bases and J shed 3 bases, with 21 bases lying between them. The germline V gene has CDR1 SGHDT and CDR2 YYEEEE. This CDR3 comprises 16 residues. Written as DNA, the CDR3 is TGTGCCAGCCACCCTTTTTTGCCGGGTCGAACAGATACGCAGTATTTT. This gives the protein CASHPFLPGRTDTQYF.

This chain links TRBV20-1 with TRBJ2-1, with 8 nucleotides matching TRBD2. The end of the DNA aligns better with TRBJ2-7, so the J call may be wrong. CDR1 is DFQATT and CDR2 is SNEGSKA in the germline V gene (reference sequence). The CDR3 runs to 15 residues. CDR3 amino acids: CSASGGVSSYNEQYF. CDR3 in DNA: TGCAGTGCTAGCGGGGGGGTGAGCTCCTACAATGAGCAGTACTTC.

The chain combines TRBV29-1 with TRBJ1-1; D is unresolved. CDR1 SQVTM and CDR2 ANQGSEA come from the germline V gene. Trimming cost V 8 bases and J 7 bases, with 26 bases left between them. The CDR3 extends over 15 amino acids. In nucleotides, the CDR3 is TGCAGCTTAATGCGGATAAAGGGCCGGACCGGTGAAGCTTTCTTT. This codes for CSLMRIKGRTGEAFF.

The J gene is TRBJ1-5, the V gene TRBV28; TRBD1 might be the D (6 bases). CDR1 is MDHEN and CDR2 is SYDVKM in the germline V gene. The V gene lost 2 bases and the J gene lost 5 bases, with 22 bases spanning the gap. The CDR3 is 18 amino acids. The CDR3 coding sequence is TGTGCCAGCAGTTTACCTCTTAAGACAGGCGGTTACGATCAGCCCCAGCATTTT. Its translation is CASSLPLKTGGYDQPQHF.

This chain joins TRBV9 and TRBJ2-5; D remains unclear. The J call may be in error: the DNA end matches TRBJ2-7 better. The V gene's germline CDR1 is SGDLS and CDR2 YYNGEE. The length of the CDR3 is 13 residues. CDR3: CASSVGPPYEQYF. CDR3 DNA sequence: TGTGCCAGCAGCGTAGGACCGCCCTACGAGCAGTACTTC.

This clonotype was found many times. This chain connects TRBV12-3 or TRBV12-4 to TRBJ2-1; D remains unclear. V was clipped by 2 bases and J by 5 bases, with 13 bases between them. The length of the CDR3 is 15 residues. CDR3 nucleotides: TGTGCCAGCAGTTTAAGGACGGGTATCAACAATGAGCAGTTCTTC. It codes for CASSLRTGINNEQFF.

Only one count was recorded for this clonotype. The chain employs TRBV11-2 and TRBJ2-7; TRBD1 might be the D (6 bases). The CDR3 totals 14 residues. Trimming removed 5 bases at V and 3 bases at J, with 14 bases between. Germline V gene lookup returns CDR1 SGHAT and CDR2 FQNNGV. The CDR3 DNA sequence: TGTGCCAGCAGCCGGGACATCGGGGTCTACGAGCAGTACTTC. Amino acid sequence: CASSRDIGVYEQYF.

The V gene is TRBV12-3 or TRBV12-4, the J gene TRBJ2-3; D remains ambiguous. The CDR3 has 16 residues. V was trimmed by 2 bases and J by 3 bases, leaving 15 bases between them. The DNA for the CDR3 is TGTGCCAGCAGTTTAAGTTCGGCAGGTGGGACAGATACGCAGTATTTT. Protein sequence: CASSLSSAGGTDTQYF.